These 5 T cell receptor beta chains were all obtained from the same sample, sequenced in a study of identical twins. One entry per CDR3 protein results from TCRdb running MiXCR on the 5' RACE reads. The sample consists of 700,000 or so distinct CDR3 sequences, 8.6% of them appearing once. The same data also went into a second study, on yellow fever vaccine responses in identical twins.

Material for sequencing was PBMCs. These receptors were obtained from a woman between 18 and 30 years old in good health.

The CDR3 coding sequence is TGTGCCAGCAGCCCCGAGGTACTACGCTCTGGGGCCAACGTCCTGACTTTC. It translates to CASSPEVLRSGANVLTF. This rearrangement joins TRBV5-6 to TRBJ2-6; D unresolved. From germline, CDR1 is SGHDT and CDR2 YYEEEE. Trimming removed 4 bases at V and 0 bases at J, with 14 bases between. The CDR3 has 17 amino acids.

The chain couples TRBV10-3 to TRBJ1-2, with 8 bases identical to TRBD1. Trimming cost V 6 bases and J 5 bases; bases outside gene matches: 5. Germline V gives CDR1 ENHRY, CDR2 SYGVKD. The CDR3 has 13 amino acids. The CDR3 sequence: CAIRGTGGYGYTF. The CDR3, as DNA: TGTGCCATCAGAGGGACAGGAGGTTATGGCTACACCTTC.

CDR3 protein: CASSKQGGAEKLFF. The DNA of the CDR3 is TGTGCCAGCAGCAAACAGGGCGGTGCTGAAAAACTGTTTTTT. V gene TRBV6-1 combines with J gene TRBJ1-4; tentatively, D is TRBD1 (6 bases). This CDR3 is 14 amino acids long. Germline CDR1 is MNHNS and CDR2 is SASEGT. Trimming left V 6 bases short and J 7 bases short, with 15 bases between.

This chain links TRBV12-3 or TRBV12-4 with TRBJ2-7; no clear D gene. V shed 8 bases and J shed 4 bases, with 12 bases lying between them. There are 12 residues in the CDR3. In DNA, the CDR3 is TGTGCCAGCTCCATTGGGAATTACGAGCAGTACTTC. Residues: CASSIGNYEQYF.

This clonotype appeared a few times. The V gene is TRBV6-1, the J gene TRBJ2-7; a weak D match, TRBD1 (6 bases). Trimming stripped 4 bases from V and 3 bases from J, with 16 bases between. CDR1 and CDR2 from the germline V gene are MNHNS and SASEGT. The CDR3 sequence is 15 residues long. CDR3: CASSAYTGIGYEQYF. The CDR3 region has the DNA TGTGCCAGCAGTGCCTATACAGGGATCGGCTACGAGCAGTACTTC.